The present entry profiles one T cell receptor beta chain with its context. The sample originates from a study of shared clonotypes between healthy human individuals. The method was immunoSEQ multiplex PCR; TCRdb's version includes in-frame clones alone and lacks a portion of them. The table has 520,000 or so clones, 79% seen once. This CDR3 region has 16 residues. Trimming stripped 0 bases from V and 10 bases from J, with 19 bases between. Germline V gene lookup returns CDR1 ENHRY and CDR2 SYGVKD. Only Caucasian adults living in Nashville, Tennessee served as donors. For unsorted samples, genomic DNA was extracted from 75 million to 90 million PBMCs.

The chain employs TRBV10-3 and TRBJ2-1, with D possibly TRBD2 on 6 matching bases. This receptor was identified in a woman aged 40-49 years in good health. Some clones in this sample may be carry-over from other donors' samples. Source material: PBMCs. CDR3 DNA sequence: TGTGCCATCAGTGAGTCGCTCGGACTACCTCGCACCGAGCAGTTCTTC. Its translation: CAISESLGLPRTEQFF.